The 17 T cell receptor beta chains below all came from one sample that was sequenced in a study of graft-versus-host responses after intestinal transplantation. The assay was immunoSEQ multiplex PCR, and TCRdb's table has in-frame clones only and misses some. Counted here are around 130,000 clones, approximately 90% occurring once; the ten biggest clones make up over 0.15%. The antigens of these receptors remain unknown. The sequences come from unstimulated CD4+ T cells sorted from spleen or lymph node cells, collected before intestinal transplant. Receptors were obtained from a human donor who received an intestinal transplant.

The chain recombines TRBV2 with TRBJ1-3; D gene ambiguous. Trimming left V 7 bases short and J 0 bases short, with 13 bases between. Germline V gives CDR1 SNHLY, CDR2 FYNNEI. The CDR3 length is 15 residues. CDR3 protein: CASNQRAISGNTIYF. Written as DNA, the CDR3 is TGTGCCAGCAACCAACGGGCCATCTCTGGAAACACCATATATTTT. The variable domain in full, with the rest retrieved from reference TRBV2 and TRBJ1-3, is EPEVTQTPSHQVTQMGQEVILRCVPISNHLYFYWYRQILGQKVEFLVSFYNNEISEKSEIFDDQFSVERPDGSNFTLKIRSTKLEDSAMYFCASNQRAISGNTIYFGEGSWLTVV.

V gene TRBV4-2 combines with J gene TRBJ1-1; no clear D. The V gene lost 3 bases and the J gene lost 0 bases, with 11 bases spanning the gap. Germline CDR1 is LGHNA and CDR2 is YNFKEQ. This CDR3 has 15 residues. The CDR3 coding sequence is TGTGCCAGCAGCCAGCATGGACCCATGAACACTGAAGCTTTCTTT. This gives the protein CASSQHGPMNTEAFF.

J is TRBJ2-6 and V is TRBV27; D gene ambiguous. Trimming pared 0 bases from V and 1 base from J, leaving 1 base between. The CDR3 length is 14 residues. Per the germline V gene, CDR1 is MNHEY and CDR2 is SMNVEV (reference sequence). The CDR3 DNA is TGTGCCAGCAGTTTATCTTCTGGGGCCAACGTCCTGACTTTC. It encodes CASSLSSGANVLTF.

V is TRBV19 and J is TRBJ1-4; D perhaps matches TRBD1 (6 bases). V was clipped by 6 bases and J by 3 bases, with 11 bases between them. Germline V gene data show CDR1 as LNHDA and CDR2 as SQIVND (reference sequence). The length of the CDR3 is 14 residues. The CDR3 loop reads CASSRQVSNEKLFF. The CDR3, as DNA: TGTGCCAGTAGCAGACAGGTTTCTAATGAAAAACTGTTTTTT.

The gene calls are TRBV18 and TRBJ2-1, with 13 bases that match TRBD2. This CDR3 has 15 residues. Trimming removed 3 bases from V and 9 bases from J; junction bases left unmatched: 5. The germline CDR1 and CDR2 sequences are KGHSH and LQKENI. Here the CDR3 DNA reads TGTGCCAGCTCACCGACTAGCGGGGGGAGAATTGAGCAGTTCTTC. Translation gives CASSPTSGGRIEQFF.

The CDR3 DNA sequence: TGTGCCAGCAGCTACCCACAGGGGGTCCACGGGGAGCTGTTTTTT. Translation: CASSYPQGVHGELFF. The chain combines TRBV11-2 with TRBJ2-2; 8 bases line up with TRBD1. The CDR3 loop spans 15 amino acids. Trimming at V came to 4 bases and at J to 7 bases, leaving 8 bases not matched to a gene. Germline V gene sequence: CDR1 SGHAT, CDR2 FQNNGV.

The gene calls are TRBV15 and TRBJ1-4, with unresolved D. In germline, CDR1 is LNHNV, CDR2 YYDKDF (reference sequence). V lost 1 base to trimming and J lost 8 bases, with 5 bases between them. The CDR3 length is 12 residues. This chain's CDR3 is CATSRGDEKLFF. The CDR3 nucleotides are TGTGCCACCAGCAGAGGAGACGAAAAACTGTTTTTT. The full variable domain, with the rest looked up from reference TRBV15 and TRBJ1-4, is DAMVIQNPRYQVTQFGKPVTLSCSQTLNHNVMYWYQQKSSQAPKLLFHYYDKDFNNEADTPDNFQSRRPNTSFCFLDIRSPGLGDTAMYLCATSRGDEKLFFGSGTQLSVL.

CDR3 region: CASSFHTGTITDTQYF. The CDR3 DNA reads TGTGCCAGCAGCTTTCACACCGGGACTATCACAGATACGCAGTATTTT. The chain joins TRBV11-2 to TRBJ2-3; 7 nucleotides agree with TRBD2. The CDR3 spans 16 residues. The germline V gene has CDR1 SGHAT and CDR2 FQNNGV. J gave up 2 bases and V 3 bases, and 8 bases lay outside the gene matches.

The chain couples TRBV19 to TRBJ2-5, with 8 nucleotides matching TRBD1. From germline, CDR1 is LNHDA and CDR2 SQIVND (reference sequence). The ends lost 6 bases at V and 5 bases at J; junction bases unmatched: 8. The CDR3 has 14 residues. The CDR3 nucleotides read TGTGCCAGTAGGCGGGACAGGTCTATCGAGACCCAGTACTTC. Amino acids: CASRRDRSIETQYF.

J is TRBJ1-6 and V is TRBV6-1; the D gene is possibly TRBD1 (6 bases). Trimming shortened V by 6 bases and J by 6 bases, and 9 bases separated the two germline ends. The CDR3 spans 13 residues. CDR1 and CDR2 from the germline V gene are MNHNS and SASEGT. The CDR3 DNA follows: TGTGCCAGCAGCAGGGGAACTAATTCACCCCTCCACTTT. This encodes CASSRGTNSPLHF.

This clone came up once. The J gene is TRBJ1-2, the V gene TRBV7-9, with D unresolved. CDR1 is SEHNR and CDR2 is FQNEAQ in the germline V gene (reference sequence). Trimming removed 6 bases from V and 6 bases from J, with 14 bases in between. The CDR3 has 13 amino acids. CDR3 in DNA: TGTGCCAGCAGATTGGTGTTGGTTGATGGCTACACCTTC. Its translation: CASRLVLVDGYTF.

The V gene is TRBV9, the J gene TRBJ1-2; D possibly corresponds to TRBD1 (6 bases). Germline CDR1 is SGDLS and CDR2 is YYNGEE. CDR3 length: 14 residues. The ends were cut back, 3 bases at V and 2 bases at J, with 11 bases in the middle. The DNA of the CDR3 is TGTGCCAGCAGCGCCCAGGGGACGAACTATGGCTACACCTTC. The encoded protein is CASSAQGTNYGYTF.

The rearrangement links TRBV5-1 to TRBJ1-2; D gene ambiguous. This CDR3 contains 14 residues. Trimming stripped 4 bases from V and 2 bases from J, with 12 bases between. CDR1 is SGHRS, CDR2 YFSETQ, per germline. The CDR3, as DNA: TGCGCCAGCAGCCCCGCGGCGGCAAACTATGGCTACACCTTC. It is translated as CASSPAAANYGYTF.

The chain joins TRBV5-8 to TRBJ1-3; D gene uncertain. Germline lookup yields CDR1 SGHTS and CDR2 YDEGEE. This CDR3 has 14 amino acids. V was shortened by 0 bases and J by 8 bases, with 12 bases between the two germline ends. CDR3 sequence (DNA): TGTGCCAGCAGCTTGGGACATGGCTCATACACCATATATTTT. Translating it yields CASSLGHGSYTIYF.

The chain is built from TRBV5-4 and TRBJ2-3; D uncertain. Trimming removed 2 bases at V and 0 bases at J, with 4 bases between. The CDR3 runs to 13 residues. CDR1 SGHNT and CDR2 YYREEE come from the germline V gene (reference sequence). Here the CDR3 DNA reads TGTGCCAGCAGCTTATTCAGCACAGATACGCAGTATTTT. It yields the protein CASSLFSTDTQYF.

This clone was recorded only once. CDR3 DNA sequence: TGTGCCAGCAGCACGCGACAACTTAGTTCCACAGATACGCAGTATTTT. It translates to CASSTRQLSSTDTQYF. This chain joins TRBV9 and TRBJ2-3, with D hard to call. CDR1 and CDR2 from the germline V gene are SGDLS and YYNGEE. The CDR3 is made up of 16 amino acids. V was pared by 4 bases and J by 2 bases, with 17 bases between.

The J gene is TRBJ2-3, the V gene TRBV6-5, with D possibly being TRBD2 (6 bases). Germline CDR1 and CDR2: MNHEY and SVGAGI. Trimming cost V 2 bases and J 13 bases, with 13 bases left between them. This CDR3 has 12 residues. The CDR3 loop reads CASSYRGLEKYF. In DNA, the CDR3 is TGTGCCAGCAGTTACCGGGGGTTAGAAAAGTATTTT.